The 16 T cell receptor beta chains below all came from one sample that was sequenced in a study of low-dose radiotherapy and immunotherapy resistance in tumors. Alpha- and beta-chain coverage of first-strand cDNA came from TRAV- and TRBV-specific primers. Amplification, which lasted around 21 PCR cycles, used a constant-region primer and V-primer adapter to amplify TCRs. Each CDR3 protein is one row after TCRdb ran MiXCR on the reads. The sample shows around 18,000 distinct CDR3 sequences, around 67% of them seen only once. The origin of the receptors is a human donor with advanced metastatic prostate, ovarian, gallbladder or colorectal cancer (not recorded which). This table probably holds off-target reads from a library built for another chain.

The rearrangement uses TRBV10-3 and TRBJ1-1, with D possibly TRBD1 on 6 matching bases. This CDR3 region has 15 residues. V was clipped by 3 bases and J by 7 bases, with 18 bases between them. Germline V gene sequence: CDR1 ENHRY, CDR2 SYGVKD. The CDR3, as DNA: TGTGCCATCAGTGACCCTATGGGGCAGGGGAATGAAGCTTTCTTT. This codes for CAISDPMGQGNEAFF.

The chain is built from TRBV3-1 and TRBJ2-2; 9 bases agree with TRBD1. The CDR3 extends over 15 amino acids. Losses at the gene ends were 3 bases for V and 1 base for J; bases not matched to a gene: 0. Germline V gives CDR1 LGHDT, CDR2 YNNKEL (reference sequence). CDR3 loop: CASSQDRGNTGELFF. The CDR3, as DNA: TGTGCCAGCAGCCAGGACAGGGGGAACACCGGGGAGCTGTTTTTT. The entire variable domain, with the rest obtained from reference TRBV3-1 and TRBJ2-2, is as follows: DTAVSQTPKYLVTQMGNDKSIKCEQNLGHDTMYWYKQDSKKFLKIMFSYNNKELIINETVPNRFSPKSPDKAHLNLHINSLELGDSAVYFCASSQDRGNTGELFFGEGSRLTVL.

DNA for the CDR3: TGTGCCAGTAGCGATTTCTCCGGGACAGGGAAAGAGACCCAGTACTTC. The encoded protein is CASSDFSGTGKETQYF. V and J are TRBV19 and TRBJ2-5, with 9 bases identical to TRBD1. Germline values: CDR1 LNHDA, CDR2 SQIVND (reference sequence). This CDR3 has 16 residues. Unmatched junction bases numbered 11, after V lost 6 bases and J lost 3 bases.

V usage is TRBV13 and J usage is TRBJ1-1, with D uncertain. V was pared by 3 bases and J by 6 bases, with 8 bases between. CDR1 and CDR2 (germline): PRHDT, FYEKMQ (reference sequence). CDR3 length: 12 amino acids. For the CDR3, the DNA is TGTGCCAGCAGCTTGGCACGAGCTGAAGCTTTCTTT. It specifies CASSLARAEAFF.

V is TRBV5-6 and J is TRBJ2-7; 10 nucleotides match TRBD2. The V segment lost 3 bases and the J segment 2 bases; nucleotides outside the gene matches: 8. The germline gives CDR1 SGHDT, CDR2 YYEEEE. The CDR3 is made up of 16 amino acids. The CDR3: CASSSRPSGGTYEQYF. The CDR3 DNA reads TGTGCCAGCAGCTCGCGGCCTAGCGGGGGAACCTACGAGCAGTACTTC.

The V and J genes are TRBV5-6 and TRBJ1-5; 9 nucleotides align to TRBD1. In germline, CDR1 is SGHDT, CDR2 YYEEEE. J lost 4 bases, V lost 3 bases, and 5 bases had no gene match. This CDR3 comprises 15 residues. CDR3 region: CASSSRDRVNQPQHF. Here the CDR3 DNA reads TGTGCCAGCAGCTCCCGGGACAGGGTAAATCAGCCCCAGCATTTT.

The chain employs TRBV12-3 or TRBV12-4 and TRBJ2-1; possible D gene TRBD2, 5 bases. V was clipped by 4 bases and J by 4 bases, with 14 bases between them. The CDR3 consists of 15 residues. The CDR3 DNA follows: TGTGCCAGCAGTTGGCTAAGCGGTAGTTACAATGAGCAGTTCTTC. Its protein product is CASSWLSGSYNEQFF.

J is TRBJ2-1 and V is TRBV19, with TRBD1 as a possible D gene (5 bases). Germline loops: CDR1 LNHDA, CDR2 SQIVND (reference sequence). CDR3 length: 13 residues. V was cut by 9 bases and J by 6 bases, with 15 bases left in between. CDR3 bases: TGTGCCAGCCCCCGGGCAGGGCTCAATGAGCAGTTCTTC. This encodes CASPRAGLNEQFF.

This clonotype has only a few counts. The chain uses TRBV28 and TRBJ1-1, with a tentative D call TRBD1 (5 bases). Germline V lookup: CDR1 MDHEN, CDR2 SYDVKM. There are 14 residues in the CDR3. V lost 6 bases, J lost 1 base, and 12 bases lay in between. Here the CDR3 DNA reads TGTGCCAGCAGCCTTTGGGGGGGGAACACTGAAGCTTTCTTT. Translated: CASSLWGGNTEAFF. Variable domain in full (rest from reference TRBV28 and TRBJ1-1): DVKVTQSSRYLVKRTGEKVFLECVQDMDHENMFWYRQDPGLGLRLIYFSYDVKMKEKGDIPEGYSVSREKKERFSLILESASTNQTSMYLCASSLWGGNTEAFFGQGTRLTVV.

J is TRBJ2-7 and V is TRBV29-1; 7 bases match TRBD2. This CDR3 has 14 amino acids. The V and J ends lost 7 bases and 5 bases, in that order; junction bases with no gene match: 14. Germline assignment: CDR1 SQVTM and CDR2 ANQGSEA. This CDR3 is CSAGSGGSSDEQYF. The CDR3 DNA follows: TGCAGCGCGGGATCTGGCGGGAGTTCGGACGAGCAGTACTTC.

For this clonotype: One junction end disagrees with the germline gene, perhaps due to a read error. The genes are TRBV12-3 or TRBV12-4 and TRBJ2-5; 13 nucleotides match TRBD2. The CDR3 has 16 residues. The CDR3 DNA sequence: TGTGCCAGCAGTCCCCCGGGACTAGCGGGGTATGAGACTCAGTACTTC. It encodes CASSPPGLAGYETQYF.

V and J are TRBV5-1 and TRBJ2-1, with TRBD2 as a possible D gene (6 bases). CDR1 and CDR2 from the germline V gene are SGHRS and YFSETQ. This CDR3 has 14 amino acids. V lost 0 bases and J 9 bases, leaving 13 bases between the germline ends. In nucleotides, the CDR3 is TGCGCCAGCAGCTTGGGGTGGGAGGAAGGTGAGCAGTTCTTC. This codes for CASSLGWEEGEQFF.

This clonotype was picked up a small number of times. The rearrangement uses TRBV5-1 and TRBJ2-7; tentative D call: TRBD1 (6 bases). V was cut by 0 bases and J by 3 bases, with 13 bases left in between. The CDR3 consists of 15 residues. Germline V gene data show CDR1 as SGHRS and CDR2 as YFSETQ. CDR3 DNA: TGCGCCAGCAGCTTGGAAACAGGGAGTCACTACGAGCAGTACTTC. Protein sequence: CASSLETGSHYEQYF.

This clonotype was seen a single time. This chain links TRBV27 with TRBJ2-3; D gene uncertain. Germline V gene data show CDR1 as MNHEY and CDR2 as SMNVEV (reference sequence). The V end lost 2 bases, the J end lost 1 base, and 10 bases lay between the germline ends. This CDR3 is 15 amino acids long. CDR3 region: CASSLGVSGTDTQYF. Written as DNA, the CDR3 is TGTGCCAGCAGTTTAGGGGTTAGTGGCACAGATACGCAGTATTTT.

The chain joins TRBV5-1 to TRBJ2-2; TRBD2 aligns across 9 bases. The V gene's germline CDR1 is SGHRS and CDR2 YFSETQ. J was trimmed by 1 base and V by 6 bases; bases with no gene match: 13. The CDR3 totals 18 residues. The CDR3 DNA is TGCGCCAGCATCGGGGGGCCTAGCGGGAAACTGAACACCGGGGAGCTGTTTTTT. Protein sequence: CASIGGPSGKLNTGELFF.

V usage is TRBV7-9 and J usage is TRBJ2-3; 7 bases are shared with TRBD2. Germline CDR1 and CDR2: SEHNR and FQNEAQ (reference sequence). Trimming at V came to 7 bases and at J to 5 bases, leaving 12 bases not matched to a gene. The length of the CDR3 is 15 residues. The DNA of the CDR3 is TGTGCCAGCATTCCCAGGGAGGGTTCTGTAGATACGCAGTATTTT. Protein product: CASIPREGSVDTQYF.